This passage covers 18 T cell receptor beta chains from one sample sequenced in a study of low-dose radiotherapy and immunotherapy resistance in tumors. Priming of first-strand cDNA relied on TRAV- and TRBV-specific primers (covering alpha and beta chains). For amplifying TCRs, the PCR ran for around 20 cycles with Phusion, which was used together with a constant-region primer and the adapter on the V primers. TCRdb called the reads again in MiXCR, with one record for every CDR3 protein. Here the sample spans 65,000 to 85,000 distinct CDR3 sequences, under 20% being singletons. Regarding time point: after trial treatment. This sample's treatment: LDRT plus nivolumab, ipilimumab, low-dose cyclophosphamide and aspirin (RACIN trial). The specimen was PBMCs, collected after low-dose radiotherapy plus immunotherapy. Source of these receptors: a male donor with prostate cancer.

This clonotype showed up many times. The rearrangement joins TRBV28 to TRBJ1-1; D not certain. The CDR3 is 14 amino acids. Trimming left V 1 base short and J 3 bases short, with 9 bases between. The germline V gene encodes CDR1 MDHEN and CDR2 SYDVKM. In nucleotides, the CDR3 is TGTGCCAGCAGTTTATTATTTGGGGACACTGAAGCTTTCTTT. This translates into CASSLLFGDTEAFF.

This clonotype was seen at least ten times. This chain links TRBV10-3 with TRBJ1-1; TRBD1 matches at 7 bases. With 6 bases clipped from V and 0 bases from J, the junction kept 4 bases outside the gene matches. The germline V gene encodes CDR1 ENHRY and CDR2 SYGVKD. CDR3 length: 14 residues. The CDR3 DNA sequence: TGTGCCATCAGGGGGACAGTGATGAACACTGAAGCTTTCTTT. Amino acids: CAIRGTVMNTEAFF.

The rearrangement links TRBV7-2 to TRBJ1-2; possibly TRBD1 for D (6 bases). V lost 4 bases and J 8 bases, leaving 17 bases between the germline ends. The CDR3 has 14 residues. Germline values: CDR1 SGHTA, CDR2 FQGNSA. The CDR3 here is CASSWAPTRGGYTF. CDR3 coding DNA: TGTGCCAGCAGCTGGGCCCCAACCAGGGGAGGCTACACCTTC. Together with reference TRBV7-2 and TRBJ1-2, the CDR3 gives the full variable domain: GAGVSQSPSNKVTEKGKDVELRCDPISGHTALYWYRQSLGQGLEFLIYFQGNSAPDKSGLPSDRFSAERTGGSVSTLTIQRTQQEDSAVYLCASSWAPTRGGYTFGSGTRLTVV.

This clonotype was counted many times. The rearrangement joins TRBV4-1 to TRBJ2-1; perhaps TRBD2 as D (5 bases). Per germline, CDR1 MGHRA and CDR2 YSYEKL. The V and J ends lost 1 base and 4 bases respectively, with 5 bases between them. CDR3 size: 13 residues. CDR3 residues: CASSQAGYNEQFF. The CDR3 DNA reads as TGCGCCAGCAGCCAAGCGGGGTACAATGAGCAGTTCTTC.

To note about this clonotype: This is likely an artifact of a read error, given a far larger clone one base away. The gene calls are TRBV28 and TRBJ2-7; weak D call: TRBD2 (5 bases). V gave up 6 bases and J gave up 7 bases, with 7 bases separating them. The CDR3 totals 10 residues. CDR1 and CDR2 from the germline V gene are MDHEN and SYDVKM. The CDR3 sequence: CASRRGEQYF. CDR3 nucleotides: TGTGCCAGCAGACGGGGTGAGCAGTACTTC.

Concerning this clonotype itself: At one of its ends the junction is not consistent with the germline gene, which may arise from a read error. The chain is built from TRBV7-9 and TRBJ2-5; no reliable D call. The CDR3 has 14 residues. From germline, CDR1 is SEHNR and CDR2 FQNEAQ (reference sequence). CDR3 DNA: TGTGCCAACAGCTTTGGTTCCAGCACAGAGACCCAGTACTTC. Translating it yields CANSFGSSTETQYF.

This clonotype was recorded many times. V and J are TRBV20-1 and TRBJ1-5; 8 positions agree with TRBD1. The J segment lost 4 bases and the V segment lost 0 bases, leaving 11 bases of the junction unmatched. Germline loops: CDR1 DFQATT, CDR2 SNEGSKA (reference sequence). The CDR3 runs to 17 residues. CDR3 loop: CSARDSGRTGKNQPQHF. CDR3 bases: TGCAGTGCTAGAGACTCAGGCAGGACAGGGAAGAATCAGCCCCAGCATTTT.

At least ten counts were recorded for this clonotype. The chain employs TRBV13 and TRBJ2-5; 8 positions agree with TRBD2. V trimming: 7 bases; J trimming: 2 bases; junction bases outside the gene matches: 12. Looked up from germline, CDR1 is PRHDT and CDR2 is FYEKMQ (reference sequence). The CDR3 has 16 amino acids. The CDR3, as DNA: TGTGCCAGCAAGCCTAGACTAGCGTCGGGACAAGAGACCCAGTACTTC. Its translation is CASKPRLASGQETQYF.

Comment on this clonotype: Given a much more abundant clone one base away, this may be a read error. The V and J genes are TRBV12-3 or TRBV12-4 and TRBJ2-1; a possible D gene is TRBD1 (5 bases). Between the trimmed V and J ends, which lost 2 bases and 10 bases, there was a span of 18 bases. This CDR3 spans 15 amino acids. The CDR3 region is CASSLFQGDTYEQFF. The DNA of the CDR3 is TGTGCCAGCAGTTTATTCCAAGGGGATACCTACGAGCAGTTCTTC.

This clonotype was detected a few times. The genes are TRBV5-1 and TRBJ2-5; possibly TRBD2 for D (5 bases). The V and J ends lost 1 base and 2 bases respectively, with 12 bases between them. CDR1 is SGHRS and CDR2 is YFSETQ in the germline V gene. This CDR3 region has 15 residues. This CDR3 reads CASSLLVGGQETQYF. The CDR3 region has the DNA TGCGCCAGCAGCTTGCTAGTGGGCGGGCAAGAGACCCAGTACTTC.

At least ten counts were recorded for this clonotype. This chain uses TRBV7-2 with TRBJ2-5; perhaps TRBD2 as D (5 bases). The germline gives CDR1 SGHTA, CDR2 FQGNSA. Between the trimmed V and J ends, which lost 1 base and 5 bases, there was a span of 14 bases. The CDR3 consists of 15 residues. As DNA, the CDR3 is TGTGCCAGCAGCTTAGGGGGAGCGAATGGTGAGACCCAGTACTTC. As protein: CASSLGGANGETQYF.

As regards this clonotype: This likely traces to a read error, being one base from a far larger clone. V is TRBV6-8 and J is TRBJ1-2; 9 nucleotides agree with TRBD1. Germline V CDR1 and CDR2: MNHGY, SAAAGT. This CDR3 is built from 14 residues. CDR3 coding DNA: TGTGCCAGTCCGGGACAGGGACCTGTTTATGACTACACCTTC. Encoded protein: CASPGQGPVYDYTF.

This clonotype has at least ten counts. This chain connects TRBV7-2 to TRBJ2-7; D gene uncertain. This CDR3 region has 13 residues. CDR1 is SGHTA, CDR2 FQGNSA, per germline. Trimming stripped 2 bases from V and 5 bases from J, with 10 bases between. The CDR3: CASSLLAGHEQYF. CDR3 in DNA: TGTGCCAGCAGCTTACTGGCCGGGCACGAGCAGTACTTC.

This rearrangement joins TRBV5-6 to TRBJ2-5; D may be TRBD1 (5 bases). The CDR3 has 16 residues. Germline CDR1 SGHDT, CDR2 YYEEEE. V lost 4 bases to trimming and J lost 2 bases, with 18 bases between them. The CDR3 region is CASSPYDRITQETQYF. The CDR3 bases are TGTGCCAGCAGCCCATACGACAGAATCACTCAAGAGACCCAGTACTTC.

At least ten counts were recorded for this clonotype. The rearrangement links TRBV30 to TRBJ2-3; 8 nucleotides line up with TRBD2. The V gene's germline CDR1 is GTSNPN and CDR2 SVGIG (reference sequence). The CDR3 is made up of 15 amino acids. J lost 5 bases, V lost 0 bases, and 7 bases had no gene match. The CDR3, as DNA: TGTGCCTGGAGTGTATTAGCGGGATGGGGAGATACGCAGTATTTT. It translates to CAWSVLAGWGDTQYF. The complete variable domain, with remaining parts taken from reference TRBV30 and TRBJ2-3, reads SQTIHQWPATLVQPVGSPLSLECTVEGTSNPNLYWYRQAAGRGLQLLFYSVGIGQISSEVPQNLSASRPQDRQFILSSKKLLLSDSGFYLCAWSVLAGWGDTQYFGPGTRLTVL.

This clonotype was seen many times. The rearrangement links TRBV3-1 to TRBJ2-5, with 11 positions matching TRBD2. The trim removed 4 bases at V and 3 bases at J, leaving 7 bases unmatched. Germline CDR1 is LGHDT and CDR2 is YNNKEL (reference sequence). This CDR3 has 16 amino acids. The CDR3 spells CASSLLSGRGEETQYF. As DNA, the CDR3 is TGTGCCAGCAGCCTCCTTAGCGGGAGGGGCGAAGAGACCCAGTACTTC.

This clonotype was detected many times. The rearrangement links TRBV20-1 to TRBJ1-5; no definite D call. Deletions cut 4 bases from V and 0 bases from J, with 7 bases between. The CDR3 extends over 13 amino acids. CDR1 and CDR2 from the germline V gene are DFQATT and SNEGSKA (reference sequence). The CDR3 bases are TGCAGTGCTATTCCCATTAGCAATCAGCCCCAGCATTTT. Its protein product is CSAIPISNQPQHF.

This clonotype was counted at least ten times. CDR3 residues: CASNPVDRANSYNEQFF. The CDR3 region has the DNA TGTGCCAGCAATCCGGTGGACAGGGCGAACAGCTACAATGAGCAGTTCTTC. V usage is TRBV28 and J usage is TRBJ2-1; 8 bases agree with TRBD1. Germline trimming cut 7 bases from V and 3 bases from J; bases unmatched to any gene: 14. The CDR3 is made up of 17 amino acids. CDR1 MDHEN and CDR2 SYDVKM come from the germline V gene.